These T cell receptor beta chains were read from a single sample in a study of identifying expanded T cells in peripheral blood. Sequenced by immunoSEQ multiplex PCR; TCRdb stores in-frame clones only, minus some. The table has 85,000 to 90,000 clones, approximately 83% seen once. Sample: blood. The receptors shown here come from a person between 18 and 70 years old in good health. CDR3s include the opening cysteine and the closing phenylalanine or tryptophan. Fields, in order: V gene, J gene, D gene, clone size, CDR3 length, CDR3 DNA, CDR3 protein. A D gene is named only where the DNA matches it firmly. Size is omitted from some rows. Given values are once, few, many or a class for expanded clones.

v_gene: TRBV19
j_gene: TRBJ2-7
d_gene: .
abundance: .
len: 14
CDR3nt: TGTGCCAGTAGGGGTAATGACGCCGCCTACGAGCAGTACTTC
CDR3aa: CASRGNDAAYEQYF

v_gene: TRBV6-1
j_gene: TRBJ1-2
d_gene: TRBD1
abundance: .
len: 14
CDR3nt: TGTGCCAGCAGTGGGACAGGGGGAGGCTATGGCTACACCTTC
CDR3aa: CASSGTGGGYGYTF

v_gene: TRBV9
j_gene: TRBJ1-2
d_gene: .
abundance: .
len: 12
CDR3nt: TGTGCCAGCTCCGGGAGCGGCTATGGCTACACCTTC
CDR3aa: CASSGSGYGYTF

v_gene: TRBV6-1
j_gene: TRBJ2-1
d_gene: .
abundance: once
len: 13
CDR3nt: TGTGCCAGCTCCCTGACTACCTACAATGAGCAGTTCTTC
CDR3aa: CASSLTTYNEQFF

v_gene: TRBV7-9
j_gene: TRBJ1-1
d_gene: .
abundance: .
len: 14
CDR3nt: TGTGCCAGCAGCCCCTGGGGCGGGAACACTGAAGCTTTCTTT
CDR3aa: CASSPWGGNTEAFF

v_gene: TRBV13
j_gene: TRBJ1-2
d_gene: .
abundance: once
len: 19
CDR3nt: TGTGCCAGCAGCCAACTCCCGGGACCCGTTTTCGCCTTTCCCTATGGCTACACCTTC
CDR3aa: CASSQLPGPVFAFPYGYTF

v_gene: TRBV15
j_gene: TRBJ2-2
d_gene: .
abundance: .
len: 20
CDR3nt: TGTGCCACCAGCGGCGATCCTAGTCCGGGCCCTGATTCGAACACCGGGGAGCTGTTTTTT
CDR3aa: CATSGDPSPGPDSNTGELFF

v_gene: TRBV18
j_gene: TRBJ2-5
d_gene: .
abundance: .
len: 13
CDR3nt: TGTGCCAGCTCAAGGGGGGCCGGGGAGACCCAGTACTTC
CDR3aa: CASSRGAGETQYF

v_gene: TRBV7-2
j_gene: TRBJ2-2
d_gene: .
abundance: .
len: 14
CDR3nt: TGTGCCAGCAGCGGTGTTCGTATCACCGGGGAGCTGTTTTTT
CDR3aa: CASSGVRITGELFF

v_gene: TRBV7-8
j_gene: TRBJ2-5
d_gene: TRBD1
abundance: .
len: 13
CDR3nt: TGTGCCAGCAGAGGACAGGTTCTGGAGACCCAGTACTTC
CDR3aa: CASRGQVLETQYF

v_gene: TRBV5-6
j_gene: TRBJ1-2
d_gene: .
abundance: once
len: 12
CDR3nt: TGTGCCAGCAGCTTGGTTACATATGGCTACACCTTC
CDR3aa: CASSLVTYGYTF

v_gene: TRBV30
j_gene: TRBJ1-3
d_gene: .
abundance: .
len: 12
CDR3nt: TGTGCCTGGAGTGTACAGGGAAACACCATATATTTT
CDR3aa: CAWSVQGNTIYF

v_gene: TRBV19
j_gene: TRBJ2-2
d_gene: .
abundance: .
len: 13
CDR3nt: TGTGCCAGTAATGGTGGGTACACCGGGGAGCTGTTTTTT
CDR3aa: CASNGGYTGELFF

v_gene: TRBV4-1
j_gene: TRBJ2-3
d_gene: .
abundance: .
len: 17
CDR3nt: TGCGCCAGCGGAACGCCTAGGCGAGGGGCTCCATCAGATACGCAGTATTTT
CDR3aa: CASGTPRRGAPSDTQYF

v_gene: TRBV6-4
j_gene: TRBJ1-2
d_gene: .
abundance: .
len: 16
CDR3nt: TGTGCCAGCAGTGACTCGACGGGACTGGGGGGTGGCGGCTACACCTTC
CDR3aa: CASSDSTGLGGGGYTF